Listed below are T cell receptor beta chains from one sample, sequenced in a study of Graves' ophthalmopathy and Graves' hyperthyroidism. TCRdb reanalysed the multiplex PCR reads using MiXCR and keeps one entry per CDR3 protein. Of approximately 700,000 distinct CDR3 sequences listed, over 40% are singletons. The sequencing sample was made of peripheral blood. The receptors here all came from an adult man with Graves' ophthalmopathy. The CDR3 runs from the conserved cysteine through the conserved F or W. The D gene is left open where the match is weak. Clone size, where shown, is once, few, many, or a class for clones that have expanded.

CDR3aa | CDR3nt | d_gene | v_gene | abundance | j_gene
CASSLAGQMTQYF | TGCGCCAGCAGCTTGGCGGGACAAATGACTCAGTACTTC | NA | TRBV5-1 | few | TRBJ2-7
CASSHSSRVNTEAFF | TGTGCCAGCAGCCACTCCTCTAGGGTGAACACTGAAGCTTTCTTT | NA | TRBV3-1 | few | TRBJ1-1
CASSGLGVTEAFF | TGTGCCAGCAGTGGCCTGGGGGTAACTGAAGCTTTCTTT | NA | TRBV2 | NA | TRBJ1-1
CASSVEGAPRGEQYF | TGTGCCAGCAGCGTAGAGGGTGCCCCCCGTGGTGAGCAGTACTTC | NA | TRBV9 | many | TRBJ2-7
CGVRSGTEAFF | TGCGGCGTCCGATCCGGGACAGAGGCTTTCTTT | TRBD1 | TRBV29-1 | NA | TRBJ1-1
CATSGSGTWGYTF | TGTGCCACCAGTGGCTCAGGGACGTGGGGCTACACCTTC | NA | TRBV24-1 | NA | TRBJ1-2
CASSPRRQNQPQHF | TGTGCCAGCTCACCACGAAGGCAGAATCAGCCCCAGCATTTT | NA | TRBV10-3 | once | TRBJ1-5
CASIEQGGSYNSPLHF | TGTGCCAGTATCGAACAGGGAGGCTCCTATAATTCACCCCTCCACTTT | NA | TRBV19 | NA | TRBJ1-6
CASSAWGRTYYGYTF | TGTGCCAGCAGTGCGTGGGGCAGGACATACTATGGCTACACCTTC | NA | TRBV2 | NA | TRBJ1-2
CASRLLGGSDGYTF | TGTGCCAGCAGACTCCTAGGGGGTTCGGACGGCTACACCTTC | NA | TRBV2 | many | TRBJ1-2